The clone carrying this T cell receptor beta chain was observed many times. Its antigen remains unidentified. The CDR3 regions of TCR beta were amplified from RNA transcripts. The TCR CDR3 was amplified in a first-round RT-PCR using the HTBI primer set. One entry per CDR3 protein results from TCRdb running MiXCR on the multiplex PCR reads. The data show around 300,000 distinct CDR3 sequences, less than 30% seen once. Germline assignment: CDR1 MNHEY and CDR2 SVGAGI. The CDR3 consists of 15 residues. The V and J ends lost 0 bases and 0 bases respectively, with 9 bases between them. Those with hyperthyroidism were 18 to 65 years old, newly diagnosed, and ill for under 2 months. Pregnant or lactating patients were excluded, as were those with uncontrolled infection or other autoimmune disease. The sample belongs to a study of T cells in Graves' hyperthyroidism and ophthalmopathy. Study outcomes and limitations: Model predictions of ophthalmopathy came a median approximately 6.5 months before onset. A 13 V-J model separated ophthalmopathy from stable hyperthyroidism.

The chain couples TRBV6-5 to TRBJ2-7; D is possibly TRBD1 (5 bases). What was sequenced was blood. The clonotype comes from a man aged 35-49 years with Graves' hyperthyroidism that later progressed to Graves' ophthalmopathy. DNA for the CDR3: TGTGCCAGCAGTTACTCTCCCAGGGCCTCCTACGAGCAGTACTTC. As protein: CASSYSPRASYEQYF.